The T cell receptor beta chain described here comes from a study of cytotoxic CD8 clonotypes in ibrutinib-treated CLL. Sequencing was designed to attain a depth spanning 1 in 200,000 to 1 in 1 million T cells. This table comes from immunoSEQ multiplex PCR, and its TCRdb copy is limited to in-frame clones, with some not included. The table records about 300,000 clones, around 66% of them present only once. CDR3 length equals 13 residues. V lost 4 bases, J lost 4 bases, and 8 bases lay in between. Germline V gene lookup returns CDR1 LGHNA and CDR2 YNFKEQ. Worth noting for this clone: Its specificity is unknown.

Study results and limitations: Patients had baseline clonality above age-matched healthy donors, and this clonality moved with circulating CD8+ T-cell counts. With treatment, public clonotypes, which were uncommon, either contracted or remained stable. Upon ibrutinib response clonality rose, and upon progression it fell back toward baseline.

The sequence was obtained from a human donor with chronic lymphocytic leukemia. The sample was PBMCs, taken after 36 months of ibrutinib treatment. The chain recombines TRBV4-2 with TRBJ2-1; D assignment may be TRBD1 or TRBD2 (5 bases each). CDR3 nucleotides: TGTGCCAGCAGCCCCGAGGGGTACAATGAGCAGTTCTTC. Protein: CASSPEGYNEQFF.